These T cell receptor beta chains were read from a single sample in a study of T-cell memory formation after mild COVID-19. TCRdb fed the 5' RACE reads into MiXCR, producing one record per CDR3 protein. The sample records approximately 60,000 distinct CDR3 sequences, approximately 9.5% being singletons. Sequenced sample: PBMCs or a T cell subset sorted from them (not recorded which). The receptors originated from a man aged 18 to 29 who had mild COVID-19 (a few samples of this study predate the infection). Cell type and time point are not known. Both conserved end residues are part of each CDR3. Fields, in order: D gene, J gene, V gene, clone size, CDR3 protein, CDR3 DNA. A D gene is named only where the DNA matches it firmly. The size of a clone is reported for some rows only, either as once, few or many, or as a class for expanded clones.

>.|TRBJ2-3|TRBV5-1|many
CASSFYSSTDTQYF
TGCGCCAGCAGCTTTTACAGTTCCACAGATACGCAGTATTTT
>.|TRBJ2-3|TRBV7-2|few
CASSLSRAVSTDTQYF
TGTGCCAGCAGCTTAAGTCGGGCAGTAAGCACAGATACGCAGTATTTT
>.|TRBJ2-1|TRBV5-1|few
CASSLVGQVLDNEQFF
TGCGCCAGCAGCTTGGTCGGTCAGGTTCTCGACAATGAGCAGTTCTTC
>.|TRBJ2-3|TRBV29-1|few
CSVDDSISTDTQYF
TGCAGCGTTGACGACAGCATCTCAACAGATACGCAGTATTTT
>TRBD1|TRBJ2-1|TRBV7-6|few
CASSSPYVGQGSDEQFF
TGTGCCAGCAGCTCCCCTTATGTAGGACAGGGTAGTGATGAGCAGTTCTTC
>.|TRBJ2-5|TRBV6-6|many
CASRPQGGPEETQYF
TGTGCCAGCAGACCCCAAGGGGGGCCGGAAGAGACCCAGTACTTC
>TRBD1|TRBJ2-1|TRBV7-8|.
CASSSLTGTEVWNEQFF
TGTGCCAGCAGCTCCTTGACCGGGACAGAGGTGTGGAATGAGCAGTTCTTC
>.|TRBJ2-3|TRBV7-7|.
CASSHLGSTDTQYF
TGTGCCAGCAGCCATCTGGGTAGCACAGATACGCAGTATTTT
>.|TRBJ2-3|TRBV6-6|few
CASSYRGSDTQYF
TGTGCCAGCAGTTACAGGGGGTCAGATACGCAGTATTTT
>TRBD2|TRBJ2-5|TRBV5-6|few
CASSPGLAGAQETQYF
TGTGCCAGCAGCCCCGGACTAGCGGGGGCACAAGAGACCCAGTACTTC
>TRBD1|TRBJ2-3|TRBV24-1|many
CATSDFGQGTDTQYF
TGTGCCACCAGTGATTTTGGACAGGGCACAGATACGCAGTATTTT
>.|TRBJ2-3|TRBV5-1|.
CATRTGSSTDTQYF
TGCGCCACCAGGACGGGCTCTAGCACAGATACGCAGTATTTT
>.|TRBJ2-2|TRBV7-3|many
CASSMYAGELFF
TGTGCCAGCAGCATGTACGCAGGGGAGCTGTTTTTT
>.|TRBJ2-5|TRBV7-9|many
CASSLQGFGETQYF
TGTGCCAGCAGCTTACAGGGTTTTGGGGAGACCCAGTACTTC
>.|TRBJ2-3|TRBV12-3/TRBV12-4|few
CASRPSTDTQYF
TGTGCCAGCAGGCCAAGCACAGATACGCAGTATTTT
>.|TRBJ2-5|TRBV11-2|few
CASSYYALTGGTQYF
TGTGCCAGCAGCTATTATGCGCTGACTGGGGGGACCCAGTACTTC
>.|TRBJ2-2|TRBV20-1|few
CSARDPRGTGELFF
TGCAGTGCTAGAGATCCCCGGGGCACCGGGGAGCTGTTTTTT
>.|TRBJ2-4|TRBV28|few
CASSFGERTIQYF
TGTGCCAGCAGTTTTGGTGAGCGGACCATTCAGTACTTC
>.|TRBJ1-1|TRBV7-2|few
CASHGQANTEAFF
TGTGCCAGTCACGGGCAGGCCAACACTGAAGCTTTCTTT
>.|TRBJ2-3|TRBV20-1|few
CSGLIRGADTQYF
TGCAGTGGGTTAATCAGGGGTGCAGATACGCAGTATTTT
>TRBD1|TRBJ2-6|TRBV6-6|.
CASSPGTGDPGANVLTF
TGTGCCAGCAGCCCCGGGACAGGGGATCCCGGGGCCAACGTCCTGACTTTC
>.|TRBJ2-3|TRBV5-1|.
CASNSGGGTDTQYF
TGCGCCAGCAATAGCGGTGGTGGCACAGATACGCAGTATTTT
>.|TRBJ1-1|TRBV12-1|few
CASSRTGISEAFF
TGTGCCAGCAGCAGGACAGGGATCTCTGAAGCTTTCTTT
>TRBD1|TRBJ1-5|TRBV12-3/TRBV12-4|.
CASRPDRVGGNQPQHF
TGTGCCAGCAGGCCCGACAGGGTCGGCGGCAATCAGCCCCAGCATTTT
>.|TRBJ1-2|TRBV12-3/TRBV12-4|few
CASSATAYGYTF
TGTGCCAGCAGTGCGACAGCCTATGGCTACACCTTC
>.|TRBJ2-1|TRBV29-1|.
CSVPGITYNEQFF
TGCAGCGTTCCGGGGATCACCTACAATGAGCAGTTCTTC
>TRBD1|TRBJ2-3|TRBV12-3/TRBV12-4|.
CASTRDRGGPDTQYF
TGTGCCAGCACCCGGGACAGGGGGGGCCCAGATACGCAGTATTTT
>.|TRBJ2-5|TRBV6-2/TRBV6-3|.
CASKGLGETQYF
TGTGCCAGCAAGGGGCTTGGGGAGACCCAGTACTTC
>.|TRBJ2-3|TRBV11-2|many
CASSLMGRRSDTQYF
TGTGCCAGCAGCTTGATGGGACGGAGGTCCGATACGCAGTATTTT
>.|TRBJ1-2|TRBV7-2|.
CASSSPVLEGYTF
TGTGCCAGCAGCTCCCCGGTTTTGGAGGGCTACACCTTC
>.|TRBJ2-5|TRBV5-5|many
CASSWGWEETQYF
TGTGCCAGCAGCTGGGGCTGGGAAGAGACCCAGTACTTC
>.|TRBJ2-3|TRBV13|few
CASSMQGTDTQYF
TGTGCCAGCAGCATGCAAGGGACAGATACGCAGTATTTT
>.|TRBJ2-1|TRBV2|.
CASSESSLDHNEQFF
TGTGCCAGCAGTGAATCTAGCTTAGATCACAATGAGCAGTTCTTC
>.|TRBJ2-3|TRBV7-2|many
CASSPTLDTQYF
TGTGCCAGCAGCCCAACGTTGGATACGCAGTATTTT
>.|TRBJ1-4|TRBV5-1|few
CASSSDITNEKLFF
TGCGCCAGCAGCTCGGACATAACTAATGAAAAACTGTTTTTT
>.|TRBJ2-1|TRBV7-2|many
CASSSSSWNEQFF
TGTGCCAGCAGCTCCTCTAGCTGGAATGAGCAGTTCTTC
>TRBD2|TRBJ2-1|TRBV5-1|.
CASSPGTSAIRYNEQFF
TGCGCCAGCAGCCCCGGGACTAGCGCCATTAGGTACAATGAGCAGTTCTTC
>TRBD1|TRBJ1-5|TRBV7-8|.
CASSPRGQGDLNQPQHF
TGTGCCAGCAGCCCGCGGGGACAGGGTGACCTTAATCAGCCCCAGCATTTT
>.|TRBJ1-4|TRBV28|few
CASRGTLFNEKLFF
TGTGCCAGCAGGGGGACCCTCTTTAATGAAAAACTGTTTTTT
>.|TRBJ1-5|TRBV6-1|.
CASSERWQGGQPQHF
TGTGCCAGCAGTGAACGCTGGCAGGGTGGACAGCCCCAGCATTTT
>.|TRBJ1-4|TRBV5-6|.
CASSLGSYANEKLFF
TGTGCCAGCAGCTTGGGTTCGTACGCTAATGAAAAACTGTTTTTT
>.|TRBJ2-2|TRBV11-2|few
CASSLGGSGTGELFF
TGTGCCAGCAGCTTGGGGGGCTCAGGCACCGGGGAGCTGTTTTTT
>TRBD1|TRBJ1-5|TRBV5-6|.
CASSTAGGAFTQPQHF
TGTGCCAGCAGCACCGCAGGGGGCGCATTCACTCAGCCCCAGCATTTT
>TRBD2|TRBJ2-3|TRBV4-3|many
CASSQEAVAGGTDTQYF
TGCGCCAGCAGCCAAGAAGCAGTGGCGGGGGGCACAGATACGCAGTATTTT
>.|TRBJ2-5|TRBV20-1|few
CSARPFSGPGDGTQYF
TGCAGTGCTAGACCCTTCAGCGGCCCCGGAGATGGGACCCAGTACTTC
>TRBD2|TRBJ2-5|TRBV20-1|many
CSATRLALQETQYF
TGCAGTGCTACCCGACTAGCGCTTCAAGAGACCCAGTACTTC
>.|TRBJ2-3|TRBV7-2|few
CASSLMGPDTQYF
TGTGCCAGCAGCTTAATGGGGCCAGATACGCAGTATTTT
>.|TRBJ2-7|TRBV20-1|.
CSVWQGLYYEQYF
TGCAGTGTGTGGCAGGGGCTTTATTACGAGCAGTACTTC
>.|TRBJ2-1|TRBV10-3|.
CAISESRVNEQFF
TGTGCCATCAGTGAGTCGAGGGTTAATGAGCAGTTCTTC